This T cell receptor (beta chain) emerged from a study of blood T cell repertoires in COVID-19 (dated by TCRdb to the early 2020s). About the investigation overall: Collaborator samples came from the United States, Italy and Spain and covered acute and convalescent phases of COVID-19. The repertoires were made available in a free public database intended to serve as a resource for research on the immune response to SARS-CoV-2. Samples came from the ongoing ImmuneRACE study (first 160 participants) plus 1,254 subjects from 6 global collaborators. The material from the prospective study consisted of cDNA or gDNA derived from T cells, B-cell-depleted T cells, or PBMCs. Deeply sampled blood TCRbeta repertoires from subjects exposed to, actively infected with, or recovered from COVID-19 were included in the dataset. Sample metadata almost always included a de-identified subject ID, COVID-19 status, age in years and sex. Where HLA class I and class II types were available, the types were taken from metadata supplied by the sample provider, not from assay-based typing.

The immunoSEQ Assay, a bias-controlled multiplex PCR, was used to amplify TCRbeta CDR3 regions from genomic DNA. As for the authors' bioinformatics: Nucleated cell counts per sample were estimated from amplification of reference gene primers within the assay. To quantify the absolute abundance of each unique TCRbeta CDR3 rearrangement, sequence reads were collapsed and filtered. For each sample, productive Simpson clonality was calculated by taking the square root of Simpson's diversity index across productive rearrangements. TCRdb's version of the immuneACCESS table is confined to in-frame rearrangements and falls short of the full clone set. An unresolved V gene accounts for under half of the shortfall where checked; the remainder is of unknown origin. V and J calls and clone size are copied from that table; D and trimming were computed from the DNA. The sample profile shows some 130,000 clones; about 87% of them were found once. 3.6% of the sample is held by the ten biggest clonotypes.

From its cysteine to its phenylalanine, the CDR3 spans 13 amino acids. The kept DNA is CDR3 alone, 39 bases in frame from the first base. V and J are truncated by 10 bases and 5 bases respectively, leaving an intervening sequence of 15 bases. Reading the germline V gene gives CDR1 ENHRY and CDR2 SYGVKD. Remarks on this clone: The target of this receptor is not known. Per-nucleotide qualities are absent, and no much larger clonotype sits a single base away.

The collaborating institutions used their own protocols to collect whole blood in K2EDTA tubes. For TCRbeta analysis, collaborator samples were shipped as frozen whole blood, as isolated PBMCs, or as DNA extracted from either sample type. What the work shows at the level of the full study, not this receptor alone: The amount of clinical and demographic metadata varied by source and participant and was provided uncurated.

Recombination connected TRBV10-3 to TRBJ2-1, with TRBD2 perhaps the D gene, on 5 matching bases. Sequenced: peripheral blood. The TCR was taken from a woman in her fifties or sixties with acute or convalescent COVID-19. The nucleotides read TGTGCCACCCAAGGCCTAGCAGACAATGAGCAGTTCTTC. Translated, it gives CATQGLADNEQFF.